This TCR beta chain was sequenced in a study of metastatic and nonmetastatic thyroid tumors (dated by TCRdb to 2018 to 2021). Broadly, across the study: The researchers compared repertoires between peripheral blood samples and tumor or nodule tissue samples from patients with malignant or benign thyroid disease.

Study-level results and caveats: In both blood and tumor samples, TCR beta diversity was reported to be significantly higher in malignant tumors than in benign nodules.

No patient had received any treatment before thyroid surgery. The study retrospectively analysed patient clinical samples collected from the early 2010s to the late 2010s using T-cell receptor beta sequencing. To prepare the library, PCR was applied. The run used an Illumina HiSeq 4000. The TCR beta-chain CDR3 region of each patient was profiled by high-throughput sequencing. In the authors' own workflow: Drawing on CDR3 differences between clinicopathological groups, the researchers built a classifier meant to tell apart patients with distant-metastatic papillary thyroid cancer. To measure repertoire diversity the researchers used the Shannon index, while the Morisita-Horn index served to gauge how similar the tumor and blood repertoires were. TCRdb reanalyzed the raw reads on its own, using fastp at Q25 for trimming and MiXCR for clone calling, and kept in-frame beta chains. The V and J calls were not made by the authors but by TCRdb's processing. For this sample there are 15,000 to 18,000 clones; 3% to 4% appear just once. The top ten constitute less than 25% of the sample.

On this clone itself: It has no known antigen specificity. The sample holds no much larger clone one base away, and base qualities are not on file.

The receptor was isolated from a female donor with papillary thyroid cancer or a benign thyroid nodule (not recorded which). Some clones in this sample may be carry-over from other donors' samples. Source material: tumor tissue.

Here is the DNA: TGTGCCAGCAGTTTCGTCAGAGCGAACACCGGGGAGCTGTTTTTT. The encoded protein is CASSFVRANTGELFF. Recombination linked TRBV28 to TRBJ2-2; no D gene call is confident. Spanning cysteine to phenylalanine, the CDR3 consists of 15 amino acids. Kept here is only the CDR3 DNA, which spans 45 bases and is read in frame from base 1. V is shortened by 3 bases, J by 0 bases, and the region joining them spans 8 bases. CDR1 and CDR2 are read off the germline V gene as MDHEN and SYDVKM.